The source of this T cell receptor (beta chain) is a study of T cells after yellow fever vaccination. General observations from the study: It was a weaker secondary response, yet one that peaked faster, at day 5 versus 15.

TCRdb fed the 5' RACE reads into MiXCR, producing one record per CDR3 protein. The sample comprises about 160,000 distinct CDR3 sequences, 5.5% to 7.5% of which are singletons, and approximately 2.5% rests with the top ten. Looked up from germline, CDR1 is SGHRS and CDR2 is YFSETQ. This CDR3 is 16 amino acids long. Note on this clonotype: Antigen: not known. Sequence at one end of the junction differs from germline and may be a read error.

The TCR was taken from a man between 18 and 29 years old who received the YFV17D yellow fever vaccine. The genes are TRBV5-1 and TRBJ2-3, with TRBD1 matching 11 bases. The material sequenced was CD4+ T cells sorted from PBMCs, taken 5 days after the first yellow fever vaccination. CDR3 protein: CTSSMQPGTGGDTQYF. In DNA, the CDR3 is TGCACCAGCAGCATGCAACCCGGGACAGGGGGAGATACGCAGTATTTT.